This T cell receptor beta chain is from a study of immune characterization of retroperitoneal liposarcoma. By sample fraction, this clonotype is large (0.1 to 1%). Via MiXCR, TCRdb re-called the PCR reads, giving one row per CDR3 protein. The table records approximately 2,500 distinct CDR3 sequences, 30% to 45% of them present only once. Trimming removed 5 bases from V and 5 bases from J, with 12 bases in between. The CDR3 runs to 13 residues. This receptor was identified in a male donor with retroperitoneal liposarcoma. V usage is TRBV12-3 or TRBV12-4 and J usage is TRBJ1-2; a weak D match, TRBD1 (5 bases). Input material: tumor tissue. CDR3 nucleotide sequence: TGTGCCAGCAGTAGAATTACAGGATATGGCTACACCTTC. Translation gives CASSRITGYGYTF.